The source of this T cell receptor (beta chain) is a study of T cell changes during pregnancy in multiple sclerosis. CDR3 length: 14 residues. The V end lost 3 bases, the J end lost 2 bases, and 13 bases lay between the germline ends. The germline CDR1 and CDR2 sequences are GTSNPN and SVGIG (reference sequence). The protocol was immunoSEQ multiplex PCR, while the TCRdb copy is restricted to in-frame clones and leaves out a portion. The table has about 97,000 clones, more than 85% seen once. This clonotype was obtained from a female donor with multiple sclerosis, enrolled in a pregnancy study. The specimen was peripheral blood, collected in the second trimester of pregnancy. The chain combines TRBV30 with TRBJ1-2; no definite D call. CDR3 loop: CAWRLYGGNYGYTF. The CDR3 coding sequence is TGTGCCTGGAGGCTTTACGGCGGGAACTATGGCTACACCTTC.